This paragraph covers one T cell receptor (beta chain) sequence. What it binds is unknown. Each CDR3 protein gets one entry after TCRdb re-called the multiplex PCR reads with MiXCR. Seen here are 15,000 to 20,000 distinct CDR3 sequences, over 55% observed once, and the top ten hold more than 15%. The sample belongs to a study of breast tumors, draining lymph nodes, adjacent tissues. General study results and limits: The data were judged consistent with most tumor T cells coming from lymph node and expanding in tumor.

In germline, CDR1 is SGHRS, CDR2 YFSETQ. This CDR3 contains 17 residues. V lost 4 bases and J lost 5; bases outside the gene matches: 14. Sequencing was carried out using tumor-adjacent breast tissue. This clonotype was sampled from a female donor with breast cancer. Some clones in this sample may be carry-over from other donors' samples. The rearrangement joins TRBV5-1 to TRBJ1-4, with 7 bases aligning to TRBD1. CDR3 DNA sequence: TGCGCCAGCAGCGTGGAGCACCGGGACAGCAAGAATGAAAAACTGTTTTTT. Translated: CASSVEHRDSKNEKLFF.